This is a list of T cell receptor beta chains from one sample in a study of monozygotic twins with inflammatory bowel disease. TCRdb derives one entry per CDR3 protein from the 5' RACE reads, leaving out DNA. This sample carries about 160,000 distinct CDR3 sequences, with more than 2.5% going to the ten biggest clones. Sequenced input: blood. These receptors all stem from a human donor with ulcerative colitis or Crohn's disease, or a healthy co-twin of an affected twin (not recorded which). Both conserved end residues are part of each CDR3. The order of the fields is V gene, J gene, CDR3 protein.

v_call: TRBV6-2/TRBV6-3
j_call: TRBJ2-2
cdr3_aa: CASSYTSGRADTGELFF

v_call: TRBV20-1
j_call: TRBJ2-1
cdr3_aa: CSARDLVGLAGYGEQFF

v_call: TRBV7-2
j_call: TRBJ2-3
cdr3_aa: CASSLIPPPVTYTQYF

v_call: TRBV6-2/TRBV6-3
j_call: TRBJ1-1
cdr3_aa: CASRNIGEAFF

v_call: TRBV9
j_call: TRBJ2-1
cdr3_aa: CASSVSGGGPEQFF

v_call: TRBV30
j_call: TRBJ1-1
cdr3_aa: CAWSADLGTEAFF

v_call: TRBV20-1
j_call: TRBJ2-7
cdr3_aa: CSARGRAGSNVQYF

v_call: TRBV20-1
j_call: TRBJ1-4
cdr3_aa: CSATGRGTTNEKLFF

v_call: TRBV5-1
j_call: TRBJ2-7
cdr3_aa: CASSPDGGTYEQYF

v_call: TRBV20-1
j_call: TRBJ2-1
cdr3_aa: CSARDPWGQGSSNEQFF

v_call: TRBV5-4
j_call: TRBJ2-1
cdr3_aa: CASSSSLGRQESNEQFF

v_call: TRBV5-1
j_call: TRBJ1-1
cdr3_aa: CASSLGLGLGTEAFF

v_call: TRBV7-9
j_call: TRBJ2-1
cdr3_aa: CASSFRGTAYNEQFF

v_call: TRBV29-1
j_call: TRBJ2-4
cdr3_aa: CSVGSGGFFKNIQYF

v_call: TRBV24-1
j_call: TRBJ2-1
cdr3_aa: CATSDPAGAGGRNEQFF

v_call: TRBV15
j_call: TRBJ2-1
cdr3_aa: CATSRGLIGEQFF

v_call: TRBV20-1
j_call: TRBJ2-3
cdr3_aa: CSARDRERESTDTQYF

v_call: TRBV27
j_call: TRBJ2-7
cdr3_aa: CASSYSGGPSEQYF

v_call: TRBV20-1
j_call: TRBJ2-2
cdr3_aa: CSAKLGQGFAGELFF

v_call: TRBV20-1
j_call: TRBJ1-1
cdr3_aa: CSALQGSVALTNDQAFF

v_call: TRBV7-9
j_call: TRBJ2-7
cdr3_aa: CASSYRSGGSSYEQYF

v_call: TRBV29-1
j_call: TRBJ1-1
cdr3_aa: CSVDTANFGNTEAFF

v_call: TRBV20-1
j_call: TRBJ1-6
cdr3_aa: CSGALTGNRWDNSPLHF

v_call: TRBV6-5
j_call: TRBJ1-3
cdr3_aa: CASSHLDILSSGNTIYF

v_call: TRBV3-1
j_call: TRBJ2-1
cdr3_aa: CASSQDIGSYNEQFF